One sample yielded the 18 T cell receptor beta chains listed below, sequenced in a study of T cells in Graves' hyperthyroidism and ophthalmopathy. From RNA transcripts, TCR beta CDR3 regions were amplified. The TCR CDR3 first-round RT-PCR relied on the HTBI primer set. TCRdb processed the multiplex PCR reads anew with MiXCR; each CDR3 protein has one entry. The table includes roughly 180,000 distinct CDR3 sequences, 17% detected once. Material: blood. The receptors shown here come from a woman aged 50 to 60 with Graves' hyperthyroidism.

This clonotype was detected many times. This sequence joins TRBV28 and TRBJ1-2; D unresolved. Trimming left V 4 bases short and J 7 bases short, with 10 bases between. This CDR3 contains 12 residues. Germline-derived CDR1 and CDR2 are MDHEN and SYDVKM. The CDR3 is CASSYRPGGYTF. The CDR3 DNA is TGTGCCAGCAGTTACAGACCGGGTGGCTACACCTTC.

This clonotype was seen ten or more times. The chain has TRBV6-1 and TRBJ1-1; D gene ambiguous. V was trimmed by 0 bases and J by 7 bases, leaving 12 bases between them. Germline assignment: CDR1 MNHNS and CDR2 SASEGT. The CDR3 length is 14 residues. CDR3: CASSEAAGRLEAFF. The CDR3, as DNA: TGTGCCAGCAGTGAAGCCGCCGGACGGCTTGAAGCTTTCTTT.

This clonotype was observed many times. This chain uses TRBV20-1 with TRBJ1-2; D gene ambiguous. Per germline, CDR1 DFQATT and CDR2 SNEGSKA (reference sequence). The length of the CDR3 is 14 residues. V was shortened by 1 base and J by 0 bases, with 9 bases between the two germline ends. The chain's CDR3 is CSARVGSSNYGYTF. In nucleotides, the CDR3 is TGCAGTGCTAGAGTTGGCAGTTCTAACTATGGCTACACCTTC.

V is TRBV11-2 and J is TRBJ1-1, with a tentative D call TRBD1 (6 bases). In germline, CDR1 is SGHAT, CDR2 FQNNGV. V was trimmed by 6 bases and J by 1 base, leaving 18 bases between them. The CDR3 is 16 residues long. CDR3 bases: TGTGCCAGCAGTTTTTTAGCGGGGGGCACGAACACTGAAGCTTTCTTT. As protein: CASSFLAGGTNTEAFF. The complete variable domain, with remaining parts taken from reference TRBV11-2 and TRBJ1-1, reads EAGVAQSPRYKIIEKRQSVAFWCNPISGHATLYWYQQILGQGPKLLIQFQNNGVVDDSQLPKDRFSAERLKGVDSTLKIQPAKLEDSAVYLCASSFLAGGTNTEAFFGQGTRLTVV.

This clonotype was observed many times. The rearrangement links TRBV6-2 or TRBV6-3 to TRBJ1-5; 8 bases are shared with TRBD1. The V segment lost 6 bases and the J segment 4 bases; nucleotides outside the gene matches: 8. Germline CDR1 and CDR2: MNHEY and SVGEGT. This CDR3 comprises 15 residues. The CDR3 sequence is CASRSTGGINQPQHF. The CDR3 DNA reads as TGTGCCAGCAGATCCACAGGGGGGATAAATCAGCCCCAGCATTTT.

This clonotype appeared many times. Compared with germline, one end of the junction differs, possibly owing to a read error. The chain recombines TRBV7-9 with TRBJ1-1; TRBD1 agrees at 7 bases. This CDR3 has 14 residues. Germline CDR1 and CDR2: SEHNR and FQNEAQ (reference sequence). CDR3 loop: CASSSGTVNTEAFF. CDR3 DNA sequence: TGCGCCAGCAGCTCCGGGACAGTGAACACTGAAGCTTTCTTT.

This clonotype was seen ten or more times. This sequence joins TRBV18 and TRBJ1-6; the match to TRBD1 covers 8 bases. Germline CDR1 KGHSH, CDR2 LQKENI. With 4 bases clipped from V and 7 bases from J, the junction kept 6 bases outside the gene matches. This CDR3 is 15 amino acids long. The CDR3 loop reads CASSQGTGTNSPLHF. The CDR3 DNA reads TGTGCCAGCTCACAAGGGACAGGCACGAATTCACCCCTCCACTTT. Full variable domain (rest looked up from reference TRBV18 and TRBJ1-6): NAGVMQNPRHLVRRRGQEARLRCSPMKGHSHVYWYRQLPEEGLKFMVYLQKENIIDESGMPKERFSAEFPKEGPSILRIQQVVRGDSAAYFCASSQGTGTNSPLHFGNGTRLTVT.

This clonotype turned up a few times. The chain carries TRBV6-1 and TRBJ2-5; 7 nucleotides align to TRBD1. V was clipped by 6 bases and J by 4 bases; unmatched bases: 14. Per germline, CDR1 MNHNS and CDR2 SASEGT. The CDR3 is 16 residues long. CDR3 coding DNA: TGTGCCAGCAGCTCGACTGGGACAGCGCTCCGAGAGACCCAGTACTTC. Translated: CASSSTGTALRETQYF.

Comments on this clonotype: A read error may produce the germline difference seen at one junction end. This sequence joins TRBV5-1 and TRBJ2-7; D is possibly TRBD1 (6 bases). The CDR3 contains 18 residues. Germline CDR1 SGHRS, CDR2 YFSETQ. The CDR3 region has the DNA TGCGCCACCAGCCTTTTTTCCCCTCGACAGGACGGAGTCTACGAGCAGTGCTTC. Translation: CATSLFSPRQDGVYEQCF.

This clonotype was seen at least ten times. The chain uses TRBV6-1 and TRBJ2-7; a possible D gene is TRBD1 (5 bases). The CDR3 contains 12 residues. Trimming removed 6 bases at V and 1 base at J, with 7 bases between. From germline, CDR1 is MNHNS and CDR2 SASEGT. CDR3 DNA sequence: TGTGCCAGCAGCAAGGGGTCCTACGAGCAGTACTTC. This encodes CASSKGSYEQYF.

This clonotype was detected ten times or more. The chain carries TRBV6-1 and TRBJ1-1; D gene ambiguous. Trimming shortened V by 6 bases and J by 1 base, and 18 bases separated the two germline ends. This CDR3 is built from 16 residues. CDR1 and CDR2 (germline): MNHNS, SASEGT. In DNA, the CDR3 is TGTGCCAGCAGCCCCTTAGGTCGATCGGGGAACACTGAAGCTTTCTTT. As protein: CASSPLGRSGNTEAFF.

The sample holds many counts of this clonotype. The rearrangement links TRBV10-2 to TRBJ2-7; D is unclear. V was cut by 5 bases and J by 3 bases, with 11 bases left in between. The CDR3 loop spans 13 amino acids. CDR1 is WSHSY, CDR2 SAAADI, per germline. The CDR3 region has the DNA TGCGCCAGCAGTTCCTGGATGATCTACGAGCAGTACTTC. This gives the protein CASSSWMIYEQYF.

This clonotype has a count of ten or more. V usage is TRBV9 and J usage is TRBJ1-1, with D uncertain. The CDR3 length is 15 residues. The germline CDR1 and CDR2 sequences are SGDLS and YYNGEE. The ends were cut back, 0 bases at V and 0 bases at J, with 9 bases in the middle. The CDR3 sequence is CASSVGLRVNTEAFF. CDR3 nucleotide sequence: TGTGCCAGCAGCGTAGGTCTGAGGGTGAACACTGAAGCTTTCTTT.

This clonotype was counted at least ten times. V is TRBV20-1 and J is TRBJ1-1; D ambiguous. The CDR3 is made up of 12 amino acids. CDR1 DFQATT and CDR2 SNEGSKA come from the germline V gene (reference sequence). Trimming removed 3 bases from V and 5 bases from J, with 10 bases in between. The CDR3 DNA reads as TGCAGTGCTAGCCTCGGGTGGACTGAAGCTTTCTTT. It encodes CSASLGWTEAFF.

This clonotype was seen many times. This chain links TRBV28 with TRBJ1-4; 8 positions agree with TRBD1. The CDR3 length is 15 residues. The germline V gene encodes CDR1 MDHEN and CDR2 SYDVKM. The ends lost 6 bases at V and 5 bases at J; junction bases unmatched: 8. CDR3 sequence: CASSPFGTGNEKLFF. In DNA, the CDR3 is TGTGCCAGCAGCCCCTTCGGGACAGGCAATGAAAAACTGTTTTTT.

As for this clonotype: A much larger clone lies a single base off, so this may be a read error. The chain couples TRBV7-2 to TRBJ1-3; the D is unclear. CDR3 size: 13 residues. Per germline, CDR1 SGHTA and CDR2 FQGNSA. The CDR3 sequence: CASSLQLGSTIYF. As DNA, the CDR3 is TGTGCCAGCAGCTTACAACTGGGAAGCACCATATATTTT.

The CDR3 nucleotides are TGTGCCAGCTCGCTTTTGACAGGGACCCAAGAGACCCAGTACTTC. This encodes CASSLLTGTQETQYF. The chain is built from TRBV18 and TRBJ2-5; 7 positions match TRBD1. Germline-derived CDR1 and CDR2 are KGHSH and LQKENI. The CDR3 spans 15 residues. The V and J ends lost 6 bases and 1 base, in that order; junction bases with no gene match: 8.

This clonotype was seen a handful of times. At one boundary the junction diverges from the germline segment, which might be a read error. The chain links TRBV5-1 to TRBJ2-3, with 9 bases aligning to TRBD1. This CDR3 region has 16 residues. In germline, CDR1 is SGHRS, CDR2 YFSETQ. The CDR3 DNA is TGTGCCAGCAGCTTGAAACAGGGGGCGGTTAGAGATACGCAGTATTTT. Its protein is CASSLKQGAVRDTQYF.